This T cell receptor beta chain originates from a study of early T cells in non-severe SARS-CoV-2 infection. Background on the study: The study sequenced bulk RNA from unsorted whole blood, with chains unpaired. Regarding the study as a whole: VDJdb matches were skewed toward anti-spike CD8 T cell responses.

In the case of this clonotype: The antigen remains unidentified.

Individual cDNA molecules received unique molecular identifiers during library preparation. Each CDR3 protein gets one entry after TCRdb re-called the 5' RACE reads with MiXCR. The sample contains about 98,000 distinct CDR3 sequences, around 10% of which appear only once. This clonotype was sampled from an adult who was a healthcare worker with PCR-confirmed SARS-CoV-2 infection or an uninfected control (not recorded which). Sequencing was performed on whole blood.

DNA of the CDR3: TGTGCCTGGAAATCCCAACTAGCGGGCACAGATACGCAGTATTTT. Protein: CAWKSQLAGTDTQYF. V usage is TRBV30 and J usage is TRBJ2-3; 8 nucleotides agree with TRBD2. In germline, CDR1 is GTSNPN, CDR2 SVGIG (reference sequence). This CDR3 region has 15 residues. V dropped 4 bases and J dropped 1; count of bases not matched to a gene: 7.